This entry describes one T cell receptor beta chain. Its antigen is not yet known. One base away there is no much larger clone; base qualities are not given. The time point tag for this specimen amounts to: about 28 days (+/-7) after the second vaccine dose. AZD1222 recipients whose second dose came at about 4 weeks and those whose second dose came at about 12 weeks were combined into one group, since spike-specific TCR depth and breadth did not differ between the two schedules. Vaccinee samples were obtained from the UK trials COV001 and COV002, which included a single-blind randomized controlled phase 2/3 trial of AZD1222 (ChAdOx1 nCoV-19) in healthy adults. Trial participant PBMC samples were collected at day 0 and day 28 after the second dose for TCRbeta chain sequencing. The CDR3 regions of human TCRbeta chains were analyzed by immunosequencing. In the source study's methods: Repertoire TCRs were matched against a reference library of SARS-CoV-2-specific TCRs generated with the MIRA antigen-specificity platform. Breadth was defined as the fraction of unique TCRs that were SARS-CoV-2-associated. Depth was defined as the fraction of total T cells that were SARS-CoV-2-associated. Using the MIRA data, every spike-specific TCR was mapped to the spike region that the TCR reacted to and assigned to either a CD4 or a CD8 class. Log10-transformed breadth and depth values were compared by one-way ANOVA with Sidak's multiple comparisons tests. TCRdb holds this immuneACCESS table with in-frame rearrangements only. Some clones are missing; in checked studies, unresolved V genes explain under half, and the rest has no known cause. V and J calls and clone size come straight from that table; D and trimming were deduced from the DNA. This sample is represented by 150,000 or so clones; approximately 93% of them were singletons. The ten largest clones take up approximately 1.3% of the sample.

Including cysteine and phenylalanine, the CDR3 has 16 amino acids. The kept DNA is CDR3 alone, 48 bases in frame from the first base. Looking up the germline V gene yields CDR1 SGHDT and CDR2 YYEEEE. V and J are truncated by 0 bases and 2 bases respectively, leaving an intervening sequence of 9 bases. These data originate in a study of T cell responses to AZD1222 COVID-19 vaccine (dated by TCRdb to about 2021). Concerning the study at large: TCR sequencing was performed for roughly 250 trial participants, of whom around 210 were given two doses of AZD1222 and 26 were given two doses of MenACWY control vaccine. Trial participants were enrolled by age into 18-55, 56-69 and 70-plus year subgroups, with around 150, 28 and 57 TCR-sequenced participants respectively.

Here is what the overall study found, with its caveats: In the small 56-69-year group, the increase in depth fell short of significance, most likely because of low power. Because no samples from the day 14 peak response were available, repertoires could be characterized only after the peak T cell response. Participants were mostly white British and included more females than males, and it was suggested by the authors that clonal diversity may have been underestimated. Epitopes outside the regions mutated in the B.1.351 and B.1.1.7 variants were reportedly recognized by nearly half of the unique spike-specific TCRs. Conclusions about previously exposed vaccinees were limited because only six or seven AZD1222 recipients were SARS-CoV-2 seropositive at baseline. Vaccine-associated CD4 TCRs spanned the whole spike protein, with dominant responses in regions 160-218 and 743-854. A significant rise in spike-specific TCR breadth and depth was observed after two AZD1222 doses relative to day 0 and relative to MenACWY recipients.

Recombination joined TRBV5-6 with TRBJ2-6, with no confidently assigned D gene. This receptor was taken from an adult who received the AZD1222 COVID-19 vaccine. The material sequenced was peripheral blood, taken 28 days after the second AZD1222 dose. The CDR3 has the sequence CASSLVTVAGANVLTF. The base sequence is TGTGCCAGCAGCTTGGTAACCGTCGCTGGGGCCAACGTCCTGACTTTC.